Sequencing of this TCR beta chain was carried out in a study of blood T cell repertoires in COVID-19. Study summary: Samples representing acute and convalescent COVID-19 were sourced from the United States, Italy and Spain. In each case, the material was cDNA or gDNA derived from T cells, B-cell-depleted T cells, or PBMCs.

Per the authors' pipeline: Amplifying reference gene primers gave estimates of nucleated cell counts. Assay: immunoSEQ multiplex PCR; the TCRdb copy retains only in-frame clones and omits some. V and J calls and clone size are copied from that table; D and trimming were computed from the DNA. This table holds about 320,000 clones, about 83% found once. Germline CDR1 is SGHRS and CDR2 is YFSETQ. V dropped 2 bases and J dropped 7; count of bases not matched to a gene: 7. This CDR3 region has 16 residues. This chain uses TRBV5-1 with TRBJ1-4, with 11 bases identical to TRBD1. The sample taken for sequencing was peripheral blood. The clonotype originates from a woman aged 45-59 years with acute or convalescent COVID-19. Here the CDR3 DNA reads TGCGCCAGCAGCTTAGCCAGGACAGGGGGCGTTGAAAAACTGTTTTTT. Amino acids: CASSLARTGGVEKLFF.